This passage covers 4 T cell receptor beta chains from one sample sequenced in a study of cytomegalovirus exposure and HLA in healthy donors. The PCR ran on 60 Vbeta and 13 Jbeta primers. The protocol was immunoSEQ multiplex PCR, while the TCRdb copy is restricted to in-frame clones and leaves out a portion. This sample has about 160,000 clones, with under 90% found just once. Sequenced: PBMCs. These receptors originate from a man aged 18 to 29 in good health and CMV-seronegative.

The CDR3 nucleotides are TGTGCCAGCAGCCGAGACAGGGCCCTCACCTTC. This encodes CASSRDRALTF. The chain uses TRBV13 and TRBJ1-2; 7 nucleotides agree with TRBD1. This CDR3 comprises 11 residues. CDR1 PRHDT and CDR2 FYEKMQ come from the germline V gene (reference sequence). The ends lost 5 bases at V and 13 bases at J; junction bases unmatched: 7.

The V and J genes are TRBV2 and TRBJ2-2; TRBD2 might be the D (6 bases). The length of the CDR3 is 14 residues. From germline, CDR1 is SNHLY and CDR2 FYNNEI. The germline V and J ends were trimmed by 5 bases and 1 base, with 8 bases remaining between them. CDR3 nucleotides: TGTGCCAGCAGTTGGGACTGGAACACCGGGGAGCTGTTTTTT. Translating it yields CASSWDWNTGELFF. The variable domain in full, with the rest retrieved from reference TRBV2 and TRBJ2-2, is EPEVTQTPSHQVTQMGQEVILRCVPISNHLYFYWYRQILGQKVEFLVSFYNNEISEKSEIFDDQFSVERPDGSNFTLKIRSTKLEDSAMYFCASSWDWNTGELFFGEGSRLTVL.

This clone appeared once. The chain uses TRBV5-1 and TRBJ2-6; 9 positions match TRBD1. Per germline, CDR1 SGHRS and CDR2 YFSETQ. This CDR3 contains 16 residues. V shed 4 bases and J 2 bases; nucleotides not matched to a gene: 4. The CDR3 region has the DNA TGCGCCAGCAGCGCTACAGGGGGCGCTGGGGCCAACGTCCTGACTTTC. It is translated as CASSATGGAGANVLTF.

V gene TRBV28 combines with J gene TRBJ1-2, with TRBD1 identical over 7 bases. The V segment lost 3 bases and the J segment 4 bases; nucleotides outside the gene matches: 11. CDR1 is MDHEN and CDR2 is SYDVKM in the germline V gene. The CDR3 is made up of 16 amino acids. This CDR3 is CASSFSPLGQLYGYTF. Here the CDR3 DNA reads TGTGCCAGCAGTTTTTCCCCGCTGGGACAGCTCTATGGCTACACCTTC.